A single sample gave rise to the 25 T cell receptor beta chains below, sequenced in a study of cytomegalovirus exposure and HLA in healthy donors. With 60 Vbeta and 13 Jbeta primers, the PCR was carried out. Clones were sequenced by immunoSEQ multiplex PCR, and TCRdb holds only the in-frame ones, with some missing. Of tens of thousands of clones in the sample, over 65% were seen once. The specimen sequenced was PBMCs. The receptors were gathered from a man aged 35 to 55 in good health and CMV-seronegative.

This clone occurred once. The V gene is TRBV10-3, the J gene TRBJ2-7; TRBD1 aligns across 11 bases. The CDR3 spans 14 residues. V shed 8 bases, J shed 4 bases, and the junction held 7 bases outside the gene matches. Germline V gene lookup returns CDR1 ENHRY and CDR2 SYGVKD. For the CDR3, the DNA is TGTGCCATCGCGTGGGGGACAGGGGGGTACGAGCAGTACTTC. This encodes CAIAWGTGGYEQYF.

V and J are TRBV19 and TRBJ2-3; TRBD2 aligns across 10 bases. V lost 4 bases to trimming and J lost 1 base; unmatched junction nucleotides: 2. The CDR3 has 15 residues. Germline CDR1 and CDR2: LNHDA and SQIVND (reference sequence). In DNA, the CDR3 is TGTGCCAGTAGTACTAGCGGGAGCGGCACAGATACGCAGTATTTT. Amino acids: CASSTSGSGTDTQYF.

This chain uses TRBV6-1 with TRBJ2-7, with D perhaps matching TRBD1 (6 bases). The ends were cut back, 5 bases at V and 4 bases at J, with 15 bases in the middle. Per germline, CDR1 MNHNS and CDR2 SASEGT. CDR3 size: 14 residues. Here the CDR3 DNA reads TGTGCCAGCAGTCAAACGTCCACAGGGTACGAGCAGTACTTC. Amino acids: CASSQTSTGYEQYF.

The V call is TRBV23-1, the J call TRBJ1-2; no reliable D call. TRBV23-1 is placed among ORFs of uncertain function. CDR3 length equals 20 residues. Trimming stripped 3 bases from V and 3 bases from J, with 29 bases between. CDR3 coding DNA: TGCGCCAGCAGTCATTACCTGAGCCCCCCCCCGCCGGGGAGTCACTATGGCTACACCTTC. It yields the protein CASSHYLSPPPPGSHYGYTF.

The chain recombines TRBV5-1 with TRBJ2-1; 8 nucleotides agree with TRBD1. The CDR3 sequence is 15 residues long. The germline V gene has CDR1 SGHRS and CDR2 YFSETQ. Trimming removed 0 bases from V and 7 bases from J; junction bases left unmatched: 6. The CDR3 spells CASSLAVQGGNEQFF. CDR3 nucleotides: TGCGCCAGCAGCTTGGCCGTACAGGGGGGTAATGAGCAGTTCTTC.

The rearrangement uses TRBV7-3 and TRBJ1-1; D perhaps matches TRBD1 (6 bases). The V and J ends lost 5 bases and 6 bases respectively, with 10 bases between them. The CDR3 length is 12 residues. Germline-derived CDR1 and CDR2 are SGHTA and FQGTGA. CDR3 sequence reads: CASSATGPEAFF. CDR3 in DNA: TGTGCCAGCAGCGCAACAGGGCCTGAAGCTTTCTTT.

The CDR3 spells CSVGRLGTGEGNTIYF. CDR3 sequence (DNA): TGCAGCGTTGGGCGACTTGGGACAGGGGAAGGAAACACCATATATTTT. This chain connects TRBV29-1 to TRBJ1-3, with 10 bases identical to TRBD1. This CDR3 has 16 residues. The germline V gene encodes CDR1 SQVTM and CDR2 ANQGSEA. J lost 4 bases, V lost 4 bases, and 10 bases had no gene match.

The chain employs TRBV9 and TRBJ1-1; D possibly corresponds to TRBD1 (6 bases). With 1 base removed from V and 1 base from J, the gap between germline ends came to 11 bases. The CDR3 covers 15 residues. Per the germline V gene, CDR1 is SGDLS and CDR2 is YYNGEE. CDR3 DNA sequence: TGTGCCAGCAGCGTAACACAGGGATGGAACACTGAAGCTTTCTTT. Amino acid sequence: CASSVTQGWNTEAFF.

The gene calls are TRBV5-1 and TRBJ1-3, with D tentatively TRBD1 (6 bases). There are 16 residues in the CDR3. The germline CDR1 and CDR2 sequences are SGHRS and YFSETQ. V was shortened by 3 bases and J by 4 bases, with 17 bases between the two germline ends. CDR3 protein: CASSSAQGASGNTIYF. The CDR3 DNA reads TGCGCCAGCAGCTCCGCACAGGGTGCGTCAGGAAACACCATATATTTT.

V is TRBV27 and J is TRBJ1-1; the D gene is possibly TRBD1 (5 bases). V was pared by 4 bases and J by 1 base, with 13 bases between. Per the germline V gene, CDR1 is MNHEY and CDR2 is SMNVEV (reference sequence). The CDR3 is made up of 15 amino acids. The CDR3 nucleotides are TGTGCCAGCAGTTCCCGACAGTCAACGAACACTGAAGCTTTCTTT. Protein product: CASSSRQSTNTEAFF.

The chain is built from TRBV7-8 and TRBJ2-7; 11 positions agree with TRBD1. CDR3 length: 15 residues. The trim removed 1 base at V and 3 bases at J, leaving 2 bases unmatched. CDR1 is SGHVS, CDR2 FQNEAQ, per germline. The CDR3 coding sequence is TGTGCCAGCAGCTTAGTAGGGACAGGGGGCTACGAGCAGTACTTC. Protein: CASSLVGTGGYEQYF.

The gene calls are TRBV15 and TRBJ2-6; D perhaps matches TRBD1 (5 bases). V lost 0 bases and J 3 bases, leaving 6 bases between the germline ends. Germline V gene data show CDR1 as LNHNV and CDR2 as YYDKDF (reference sequence). The CDR3 spans 15 residues. CDR3 nucleotide sequence: TGTGCCACCAGCAGAGATAGGGGTGGGGCCAACGTCCTGACTTTC. This encodes CATSRDRGGANVLTF.

This chain connects TRBV30 to TRBJ2-3; 7 nucleotides match TRBD2. The CDR3 length is 16 residues. With 1 base clipped from V and 4 bases from J, the junction kept 11 bases outside the gene matches. CDR1 and CDR2 from the germline V gene are GTSNPN and SVGIG (reference sequence). CDR3 loop: CAWSEIRAGASDTQYF. CDR3 DNA sequence: TGTGCCTGGAGTGAAATAAGGGCGGGAGCCTCAGATACGCAGTATTTT.

The rearrangement joins TRBV27 to TRBJ1-1, with 7 positions matching TRBD1. Germline V gene sequence: CDR1 MNHEY, CDR2 SMNVEV (reference sequence). CDR3 length: 14 residues. V lost 5 bases, J lost 5 bases, and 8 bases stayed unmatched. The DNA of the CDR3 is TGTGCCAGCAGTCTCAGCTCAGGGGGAACTGAAGCTTTCTTT. It codes for CASSLSSGGTEAFF.

In this sample, this clone turned up a few times. The junction departs from the called germline gene at one end, perhaps through a read error. The V and J genes are TRBV7-9 and TRBJ1-2; no reliable D call. CDR3 size: 12 residues. Germline V CDR1 and CDR2: SEHNR, FQNEAQ (reference sequence). CDR3 in amino acids: CSSSPPEGGYTF. In DNA, the CDR3 is TGTTCCAGCAGCCCGCCAGAGGGCGGCTACACCTTC.

The chain employs TRBV7-2 and TRBJ2-1; 8 bases agree with TRBD2. The V and J ends lost 1 base and 8 bases, in that order; junction bases with no gene match: 13. Germline CDR1 reads SGHTA; CDR2 reads FQGNSA. This CDR3 is built from 17 residues. The CDR3 reads CASSLGPGTRGADEQFF. CDR3 in DNA: TGTGCCAGCAGCTTAGGGCCCGGGACTAGGGGGGCGGATGAGCAGTTCTTC. Filled out from reference TRBV7-2 and TRBJ2-1, the complete variable domain reads GAGVSQSPSNKVTEKGKDVELRCDPISGHTALYWYRQSLGQGLEFLIYFQGNSAPDKSGLPSDRFSAERTGGSVSTLTIQRTQQEDSAVYLCASSLGPGTRGADEQFFGPGTRLTVL.

The chain employs TRBV12-5 and TRBJ2-1; 8 bases map to TRBD2. The CDR3 length is 17 residues. Unmatched junction bases numbered 6, after V lost 0 bases and J lost 2 bases. Germline V gene sequence: CDR1 LGHNT, CDR2 FRNRAP. CDR3 amino acids: CASGLVRGGDTYNEQFF. Written as DNA, the CDR3 is TGTGCTAGTGGTTTGGTACGGGGGGGAGACACCTACAATGAGCAGTTCTTC.

The chain recombines TRBV5-1 with TRBJ2-1; D is undetermined. This CDR3 contains 13 residues. Deletions cut 2 bases from V and 8 bases from J, with 11 bases between. Germline assignment: CDR1 SGHRS and CDR2 YFSETQ. CDR3 residues: CASSFPGYDEQFF. DNA of the CDR3: TGCGCCAGCAGCTTTCCCGGGTATGATGAGCAGTTCTTC.

The rearrangement joins TRBV5-4 to TRBJ2-3, with D possibly matching TRBD1 (5 bases). Germline CDR1 SGHNT, CDR2 YYREEE (reference sequence). This CDR3 has 14 amino acids. V lost 6 bases to trimming and J lost 0 bases, with 11 bases between them. The CDR3 loop reads CASTPDSSTDTQYF. In DNA form, the CDR3 reads TGTGCCAGCACCCCCGACAGTAGCACAGATACGCAGTATTTT.

The chain combines TRBV10-1 with TRBJ1-1; D uncertain. Trimming took off 1 base at V and 4 bases at J, with 10 bases between the two ends. The CDR3 is 14 amino acids. Germline lookup yields CDR1 WNHNN and CDR2 SYGVQD (reference sequence). The CDR3 sequence: CASSEWHPVTEAFF. DNA of the CDR3: TGCGCCAGCAGTGAGTGGCATCCAGTCACTGAAGCTTTCTTT.

The chain combines TRBV28 with TRBJ2-5, with D perhaps TRBD1 (5 bases). V was clipped by 4 bases and J by 1 base, with 19 bases between them. Germline-derived CDR1 and CDR2 are MDHEN and SYDVKM. This CDR3 contains 17 residues. The CDR3 nucleotides are TGTGCCAGCAGTTCATCCCAGGGCATTAGGTTCCAAGAGACCCAGTACTTC. Its translation is CASSSSQGIRFQETQYF.

CDR3 loop: CASSGSGSSYEQYF. CDR3 nucleotide sequence: TGCGCCAGCAGCGGCAGCGGGAGCTCCTACGAGCAGTACTTC. This chain uses TRBV5-1 with TRBJ2-7, with 8 bases aligning to TRBD2. CDR1 and CDR2 (germline): SGHRS, YFSETQ. The CDR3 loop spans 14 amino acids. J gave up 0 bases and V 4 bases, and 3 bases lay outside the gene matches.

The V call is TRBV2, the J call TRBJ1-1, with D possibly matching TRBD1 (6 bases). The CDR3 has 16 amino acids. With 3 bases removed from V and 2 bases from J, the gap between germline ends came to 16 bases. Germline-derived CDR1 and CDR2 are SNHLY and FYNNEI. CDR3 bases: TGTGCCAGCAGTGACCCCGCAGGGGCCCAAAACACTGAAGCTTTCTTT. Amino acid sequence: CASSDPAGAQNTEAFF. Full variable domain (outside the CDR3, taken from reference TRBV2 and TRBJ1-1): EPEVTQTPSHQVTQMGQEVILRCVPISNHLYFYWYRQILGQKVEFLVSFYNNEISEKSEIFDDQFSVERPDGSNFTLKIRSTKLEDSAMYFCASSDPAGAQNTEAFFGQGTRLTVV.

The V gene is TRBV5-1, the J gene TRBJ2-1, with 7 bases lining up with TRBD1. Germline V gene lookup returns CDR1 SGHRS and CDR2 YFSETQ. V lost 4 bases to trimming and J lost 0 bases; unmatched junction nucleotides: 13. The CDR3 is 18 amino acids. The CDR3 nucleotides read TGCGCCAGCAGCGGGGGACAGAAGGCTGGGGTCTCCTACAATGAGCAGTTCTTC. It is translated as CASSGGQKAGVSYNEQFF.

The CDR3 reads CSVKAGSYEQYF. CDR3 bases: TGCAGCGTCAAAGCGGGCTCCTACGAGCAGTACTTC. The gene calls are TRBV29-1 and TRBJ2-7; a possible D gene is TRBD2 (6 bases). The CDR3 covers 12 residues. V dropped 6 bases and J dropped 0 bases, with 9 bases sitting between them. The germline V gene has CDR1 SQVTM and CDR2 ANQGSEA.